The 27 T cell receptor beta chains reported below all come from one sample, sequenced in a study of OX40 agonist ivuxolimab in advanced cancers. TCRdb keeps only in-frame clones here, not all; method: immunoSEQ multiplex PCR. The sample includes tens of thousands of clones, 80% to 90% of them seen just once. The sequencing used CD4+ or CD8+ T cells sorted from blood, collected in a trial of the OX40 agonist ivuxolimab. Receptors were obtained from an adult with an advanced solid tumor such as melanoma, head and neck, liver or kidney cancer.

This clone was recorded once. The V and J genes are TRBV6-6 and TRBJ1-1; D remains ambiguous. This CDR3 is 15 amino acids long. Looked up from germline, CDR1 is MNHNY and CDR2 is SVGAGI (reference sequence). Trimming removed 7 bases at V and 4 bases at J, with 19 bases between. CDR3 region: CASTREPPGSTEAFF. The CDR3 coding sequence is TGTGCCAGCACTCGCGAACCCCCTGGGAGCACTGAAGCTTTCTTT.

The chain combines TRBV15 with TRBJ2-5; D is perhaps TRBD1 (5 bases). The CDR3 is 15 residues long. From germline, CDR1 is LNHNV and CDR2 YYDKDF (reference sequence). Trimming left V 1 base short and J 3 bases short, with 12 bases between. The CDR3 DNA follows: TGTGCCACCAGCAGAGGAAGCGCAGGGAAAGAGACCCAGTACTTC. It encodes CATSRGSAGKETQYF.

This chain links TRBV2 with TRBJ1-2; 10 bases are shared with TRBD1. This CDR3 contains 13 residues. Per the germline V gene, CDR1 is SNHLY and CDR2 is FYNNEI. Trimming took 5 bases from V and 5 from J; bases not matched to a gene: 2. CDR3 DNA: TGTGCCAGCAGTCAGGACAGGGGGTATGGCTACACCTTC. Its translation is CASSQDRGYGYTF. Supplemented by reference TRBV2 and TRBJ1-2, the full variable domain reads EPEVTQTPSHQVTQMGQEVILRCVPISNHLYFYWYRQILGQKVEFLVSFYNNEISEKSEIFDDQFSVERPDGSNFTLKIRSTKLEDSAMYFCASSQDRGYGYTFGSGTRLTVV.

The chain links TRBV11-3 to TRBJ2-5; D is ambiguous. CDR3 length equals 12 residues. Germline loops: CDR1 SGHNT, CDR2 YENEEA. The V end was cut by 5 bases, the J end by 11 bases, with 15 bases between. This chain's CDR3 is CASSRGNSKQYF. CDR3 nucleotide sequence: TGTGCCAGCAGCCGAGGTAACTCTAAGCAGTACTTC.

V and J are TRBV14 and TRBJ2-1, with 8 positions matching TRBD2. The CDR3 spans 15 residues. CDR1 is SGHDN and CDR2 is FVKESK in the germline V gene. Trimming cost V 2 bases and J 4 bases; bases outside gene matches: 4. The CDR3 nucleotides read TGTGCCAGCAGCCAATCAACTAGCGGATACAATGAGCAGTTCTTC. Translated: CASSQSTSGYNEQFF.

This chain connects TRBV7-3 to TRBJ2-1, with D uncertain. The germline CDR1 and CDR2 sequences are SGHTA and FQGTGA. The CDR3 spans 11 residues. Trimming stripped 2 bases from V and 7 bases from J, with 3 bases between. This chain's CDR3 is CASSLGNEQFF. DNA for the CDR3: TGTGCCAGCAGCTTAGGGAATGAGCAGTTCTTC. Complete variable domain (other parts from reference TRBV7-3 and TRBJ2-1): GAGVSQTPSNKVTEKGKYVELRCDPISGHTALYWYRQSLGQGPEFLIYFQGTGAADDSGLPNDRFFAVRPEGSVSTLKIQRTERGDSAVYLCASSLGNEQFFGPGTRLTVL.

This clone was seen a handful of times. The chain is built from TRBV2 and TRBJ2-3; D ambiguous. V shed 8 bases and J shed 6 bases, with 9 bases lying between them. CDR3 length: 11 residues. CDR1 is SNHLY, CDR2 FYNNEI, per germline. CDR3 sequence (DNA): TGTGCCAGCGCAAGGTTGGATACGCAGTATTTT. It specifies CASARLDTQYF.

This clone was counted once. The chain has TRBV7-3 and TRBJ2-7; D is possibly TRBD2 (6 bases). Germline V gives CDR1 SGHTA, CDR2 FQGTGA. CDR3 length: 16 residues. The V and J ends lost 2 bases and 6 bases respectively, with 20 bases between them. The CDR3 spells CASSLAGTRDQGEQYF. The CDR3 nucleotides are TGTGCCAGCAGCTTAGCGGGAACACGGGATCAGGGCGAGCAGTACTTC.

The chain carries TRBV27 and TRBJ2-1, with TRBD2 matching 14 bases. The CDR3 is 15 residues long. Germline lookup yields CDR1 MNHEY and CDR2 SMNVEV (reference sequence). V shed 4 bases, J shed 6 bases, and the junction held 2 bases outside the gene matches. The CDR3 loop is CASSSTSGRANEQFF. The CDR3 DNA reads as TGTGCCAGCAGTTCGACTAGCGGGAGGGCCAATGAGCAGTTCTTC.

The V and J genes are TRBV6-1 and TRBJ1-2; 7 positions agree with TRBD1. This CDR3 is built from 14 residues. After removal of 6 bases from V and 2 bases from J, the junction contained 6 bases not matched to a gene. The V gene's germline CDR1 is MNHNS and CDR2 SASEGT. The DNA for the CDR3 is TGTGCCAGCAGAGGGGACAGAAAAAACTATGGCTACACCTTC. It translates to CASRGDRKNYGYTF.

This sequence joins TRBV5-4 and TRBJ2-6; D call uncertain. Germline values: CDR1 SGHNT, CDR2 YYREEE (reference sequence). V was pared by 0 bases and J by 1 base, with 5 bases between. CDR3 length equals 15 residues. The CDR3 loop is CASSLVGSGANVLTF. CDR3 DNA sequence: TGTGCCAGCAGCTTGGTTGGATCTGGGGCCAACGTCCTGACTTTC. Full variable domain (rest looked up from reference TRBV5-4 and TRBJ2-6): ETGVTQSPTHLIKTRGQQVTLRCSSQSGHNTVSWYQQALGQGPQFIFQYYREEENGRGNFPPRFSGLQFPNYSSELNVNALELDDSALYLCASSLVGSGANVLTFGAGSRLTVL.

This clone was seen a single time. V gene TRBV6-1 combines with J gene TRBJ2-6; 7 bases are a match to TRBD1. The CDR3 runs to 15 residues. Trimming cost V 5 bases and J 4 bases; bases outside gene matches: 5. The V gene's germline CDR1 is MNHNS and CDR2 SASEGT. The CDR3 loop reads CASSLTGSGANVLTF. In DNA form, the CDR3 reads TGTGCCAGCAGTCTGACAGGGTCCGGGGCCAACGTCCTGACTTTC.

The table lists this clone with a count of one. J is TRBJ2-2 and V is TRBV27; D may be TRBD1 or TRBD2 (5 bases each). Germline V gene data show CDR1 as MNHEY and CDR2 as SMNVEV (reference sequence). The CDR3 is made up of 16 amino acids. V lost 7 bases to trimming and J lost 2 bases, with 17 bases between them. The CDR3 sequence is CASTPLGRGNTGELFF. The CDR3 DNA is TGTGCCAGCACTCCCTTGGGTCGGGGCAACACCGGGGAGCTGTTTTTT.

This chain joins TRBV9 and TRBJ2-1, with D unclear. Trimming stripped 0 bases from V and 2 bases from J, with 15 bases between. The V gene's germline CDR1 is SGDLS and CDR2 YYNGEE. The CDR3 is 17 residues long. The CDR3 is CASSVGPRDDTYNEQFF. CDR3 coding DNA: TGTGCCAGCAGCGTAGGACCCCGAGACGACACCTACAATGAGCAGTTCTTC.

J is TRBJ2-7 and V is TRBV5-4, with D hard to call. The germline gives CDR1 SGHNT, CDR2 YYREEE (reference sequence). CDR3 length: 15 amino acids. Trimming cost V 2 bases and J 1 base, with 13 bases left between them. The CDR3 protein is CASSLSPDFSYEQYF. CDR3 nucleotide sequence: TGTGCCAGCAGCTTATCCCCCGACTTTTCCTACGAGCAGTACTTC.

V is TRBV2 and J is TRBJ2-5; tentatively, D is TRBD2 (5 bases). Germline V gene lookup returns CDR1 SNHLY and CDR2 FYNNEI. The CDR3 has 13 residues. V gave up 5 bases and J gave up 0 bases, with 7 bases separating them. The CDR3 DNA follows: TGTGCCAGCAGTTTGCGGGACCAAGAGACCCAGTACTTC. Amino acids: CASSLRDQETQYF.

The V gene is TRBV11-2, the J gene TRBJ2-3, with 7 positions matching TRBD1. Trimming at V came to 6 bases and at J to 3 bases, leaving 6 bases not matched to a gene. Germline CDR1 and CDR2: SGHAT and FQNNGV. The CDR3 is made up of 14 amino acids. This CDR3 reads CASSLDRLTDTQYF. CDR3 bases: TGTGCCAGCAGTCTGGACAGGTTGACAGATACGCAGTATTTT. The full variable domain, its missing parts supplied by reference TRBV11-2 and TRBJ2-3, is EAGVAQSPRYKIIEKRQSVAFWCNPISGHATLYWYQQILGQGPKLLIQFQNNGVVDDSQLPKDRFSAERLKGVDSTLKIQPAKLEDSAVYLCASSLDRLTDTQYFGPGTRLTVL.

The chain is built from TRBV30 and TRBJ1-4; 11 bases are shared with TRBD1. The J segment lost 8 bases and the V segment lost 5 bases, leaving 7 bases of the junction unmatched. The CDR3 runs 14 residues. Germline V gene lookup returns CDR1 GTSNPN and CDR2 SVGIG (reference sequence). The CDR3 nucleotides read TGTGCCTGGTCATTCGGACAGGGGGCCGAAAAACTGTTTTTT. Translating it yields CAWSFGQGAEKLFF.

This clone has only a few counts. J is TRBJ1-2 and V is TRBV28; D is uncertain. Trimming pared 4 bases from V and 4 bases from J, leaving 13 bases between. This CDR3 comprises 14 residues. Per the germline V gene, CDR1 is MDHEN and CDR2 is SYDVKM. CDR3 coding DNA: TGTGCCAGCAGTTCGAATAGGGATTTCTATGGCTACACCTTC. Residues: CASSSNRDFYGYTF.

A few counts support this clone. This sequence joins TRBV5-5 and TRBJ1-2; tentative D call: TRBD1 (5 bases). Trimming removed 2 bases from V and 4 bases from J, with 12 bases in between. Germline V lookup: CDR1 SGHKS, CDR2 YYEKEE (reference sequence). The CDR3 runs to 14 residues. The DNA for the CDR3 is TGTGCCAGCAGCTTCGGGGCAACATCCTATGGCTACACCTTC. It translates to CASSFGATSYGYTF.

V gene TRBV29-1 combines with J gene TRBJ1-2, with D maybe TRBD1 (5 bases). Germline V gene sequence: CDR1 SQVTM, CDR2 ANQGSEA. V dropped 3 bases and J dropped 8 bases, with 13 bases sitting between them. CDR3 length equals 12 residues. The CDR3 protein is CSVDGGLRGYTF. CDR3 DNA sequence: TGCAGCGTTGACGGGGGTCTGAGAGGCTACACCTTC.

V and J are TRBV9 and TRBJ2-1, with TRBD2 matching 12 bases. Germline lookup yields CDR1 SGDLS and CDR2 YYNGEE. This CDR3 has 17 amino acids. The trim removed 0 bases at V and 4 bases at J, leaving 5 bases unmatched. CDR3 in amino acids: CASSVGLLAGGYNEQFF. CDR3 bases: TGTGCCAGCAGCGTAGGCTTACTAGCGGGAGGTTACAATGAGCAGTTCTTC.

The chain recombines TRBV7-2 with TRBJ2-1; TRBD2 matches 12 bases. V dropped 5 bases and J dropped 9; count of bases not matched to a gene: 8. The CDR3 is made up of 15 amino acids. CDR1 and CDR2 (germline): SGHTA, FQGNSA. This CDR3 reads CASSLTSGSWGEQFF. The CDR3 DNA follows: TGTGCCAGCAGCCTGACTAGCGGGAGTTGGGGTGAGCAGTTCTTC.

V is TRBV19 and J is TRBJ1-5, with no clear D. This CDR3 is built from 15 residues. Germline V CDR1 and CDR2: LNHDA, SQIVND (reference sequence). The V and J ends lost 6 bases and 0 bases respectively, with 12 bases between them. The CDR3 region has the DNA TGTGCCAGTAGAACGGCGATGCTTAGCAATCAGCCCCAGCATTTT. Translated, it gives CASRTAMLSNQPQHF.

This chain uses TRBV18 with TRBJ2-7; no reliable D call. There are 12 residues in the CDR3. CDR1 and CDR2 from the germline V gene are KGHSH and LQKENI. The V and J ends lost 2 bases and 4 bases respectively, with 6 bases between them. The CDR3 reads CASSPREYEQYF. CDR3 DNA sequence: TGTGCCAGCTCACCAAGGGAATACGAGCAGTACTTC.

V and J are TRBV30 and TRBJ2-7; D is unresolved. The CDR3 contains 12 residues. CDR1 and CDR2 (germline): GTSNPN, SVGIG (reference sequence). Trimming took 2 bases from V and 5 from J, leaving 10 bases between them. DNA of the CDR3: TGTGCCTGGAGTAGGTCGTCTAACGAGCAGTACTTC. It specifies CAWSRSSNEQYF.

CDR3 coding DNA: TGCAGCGCAAGACAGGGGGCGGATCAGCCCCAGCATTTT. Its protein is CSARQGADQPQHF. V gene TRBV29-1 combines with J gene TRBJ1-5, with 10 positions matching TRBD1. In germline, CDR1 is SQVTM, CDR2 ANQGSEA. V lost 7 bases to trimming and J lost 5 bases; unmatched junction nucleotides: 5. The CDR3 is 13 residues long.